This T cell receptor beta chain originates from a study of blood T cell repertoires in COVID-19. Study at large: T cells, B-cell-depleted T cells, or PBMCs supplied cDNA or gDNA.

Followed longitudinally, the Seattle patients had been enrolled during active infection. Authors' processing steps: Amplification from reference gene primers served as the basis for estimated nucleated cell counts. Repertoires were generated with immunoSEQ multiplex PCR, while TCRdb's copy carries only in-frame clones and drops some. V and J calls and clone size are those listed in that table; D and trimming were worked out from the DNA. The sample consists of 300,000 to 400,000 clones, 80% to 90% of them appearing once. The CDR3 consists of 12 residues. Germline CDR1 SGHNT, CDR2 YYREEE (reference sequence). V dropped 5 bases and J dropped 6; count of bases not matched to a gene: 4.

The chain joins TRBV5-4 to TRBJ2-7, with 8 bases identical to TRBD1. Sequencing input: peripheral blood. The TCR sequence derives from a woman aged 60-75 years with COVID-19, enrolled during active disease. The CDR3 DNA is TGTGCCAGCAGTATTGACAGGGGCGAGCAGTACTTC. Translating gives CASSIDRGEQYF.